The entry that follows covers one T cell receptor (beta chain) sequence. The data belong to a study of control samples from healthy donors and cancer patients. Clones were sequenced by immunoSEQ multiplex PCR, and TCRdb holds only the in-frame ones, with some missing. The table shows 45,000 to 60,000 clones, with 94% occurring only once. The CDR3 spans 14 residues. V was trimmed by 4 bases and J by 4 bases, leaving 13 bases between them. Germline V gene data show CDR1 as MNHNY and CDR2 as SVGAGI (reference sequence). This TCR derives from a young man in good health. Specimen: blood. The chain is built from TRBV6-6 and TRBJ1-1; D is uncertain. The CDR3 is CASSSDVGGTEAFF. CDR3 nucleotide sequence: TGTGCCAGCAGTTCGGACGTCGGTGGCACTGAAGCTTTCTTT.